Shown below are 30 T cell receptor beta chains from a single sample sequenced in a study of blood T cell repertoires in COVID-19. TCRdb's table, derived via immunoSEQ multiplex PCR, lists solely in-frame clones and lacks some. There are fewer than 150,000 clones in the sample; around 89% occur only once, and roughly 28% lies in the top ten. Source material: peripheral blood. The receptor set was obtained from a human donor in a cohort sampled during active COVID-19.

In its sample, this clone was seen a few times. The chain carries TRBV7-9 and TRBJ1-1; 9 positions agree with TRBD1. The CDR3 length is 16 residues. Germline V lookup: CDR1 SEHNR, CDR2 FQNEAQ (reference sequence). The V segment lost 0 bases and the J segment 11 bases; nucleotides outside the gene matches: 13. CDR3 loop: CASSLARRQGDWLAFF. DNA for the CDR3: TGTGCCAGCAGCTTAGCGCGGAGACAGGGGGATTGGTTGGCTTTCTTT. Complete variable domain (other parts from reference TRBV7-9 and TRBJ1-1): DTGVSQNPRHKITKRGQNVTFRCDPISEHNRLYWYRQTLGQGPEFLTYFQNEAQLEKSRLLSDRFSAERPKGSFSTLEIQRTEQGDSAMYLCASSLARRQGDWLAFFGQGTRLTVV.

The chain recombines TRBV27 with TRBJ2-1, with TRBD2 identical over 12 bases. The CDR3 sequence is 15 residues long. V lost 6 bases to trimming and J lost 4 bases; unmatched junction nucleotides: 4. Germline lookup yields CDR1 MNHEY and CDR2 SMNVEV (reference sequence). The CDR3 loop reads CASRPSGGDYNEQFF. CDR3 DNA: TGTGCCAGCAGACCTAGCGGGGGGGATTACAATGAGCAGTTCTTC.

The chain couples TRBV28 to TRBJ1-5; D may be TRBD1 (5 bases). Germline V gene sequence: CDR1 MDHEN, CDR2 SYDVKM. V dropped 7 bases and J dropped 6 bases, with 16 bases sitting between them. This CDR3 contains 14 residues. The chain's CDR3 is CASIGRGVSQPQHF. CDR3 DNA sequence: TGTGCCAGCATCGGGAGGGGTGTCAGTCAGCCCCAGCATTTT. Supplemented by reference TRBV28 and TRBJ1-5, the full variable domain reads DVKVTQSSRYLVKRTGEKVFLECVQDMDHENMFWYRQDPGLGLRLIYFSYDVKMKEKGDIPEGYSVSREKKERFSLILESASTNQTSMYLCASIGRGVSQPQHFGDGTRLSIL.

In this sample, this clone turned up once. CDR3 nucleotide sequence: TGTGCCATCAGTGACCAGAGCAATCAGCCCCAGCATTTT. This encodes CAISDQSNQPQHF. The V call is TRBV10-3, the J call TRBJ1-5; D uncertain. CDR3 length equals 13 residues. Germline V gene sequence: CDR1 ENHRY, CDR2 SYGVKD. The germline V and J ends were trimmed by 3 bases and 1 base, with 4 bases remaining between them.

The J gene is TRBJ2-7, the V gene TRBV18; possible D gene TRBD2, 6 bases. The CDR3 is made up of 14 amino acids. Looked up from germline, CDR1 is KGHSH and CDR2 is LQKENI. Trimming cost V 0 bases and J 6 bases, with 12 bases left between them. CDR3 amino acids: CASSPPWSGVEQYF. As DNA, the CDR3 is TGTGCCAGCTCACCACCCTGGTCGGGGGTCGAGCAGTACTTC.

This chain uses TRBV27 with TRBJ2-3, with 9 positions matching TRBD2. J gave up 5 bases and V 4 bases, and 10 bases lay outside the gene matches. Germline V gene sequence: CDR1 MNHEY, CDR2 SMNVEV (reference sequence). This CDR3 has 16 amino acids. CDR3: CASSSIAGASEDTQYF. The CDR3 DNA sequence: TGTGCCAGCAGTTCGATAGCGGGGGCTTCGGAAGATACGCAGTATTTT.

The chain employs TRBV6-5 and TRBJ1-5; 9 nucleotides align to TRBD1. The CDR3 extends over 15 amino acids. Germline CDR1 MNHEY, CDR2 SVGAGI. Trimming took 6 bases from V and 4 from J; bases not matched to a gene: 7. The CDR3 DNA follows: TGTGCCAGCAGACCCTGGACAGGGGATAATCAGCCCCAGCATTTT. Translation: CASRPWTGDNQPQHF.

This sequence joins TRBV25-1 and TRBJ2-3, with TRBD2 identical over 12 bases. Germline V gene lookup returns CDR1 MGHDK and CDR2 SYGVNS. The CDR3 runs 17 residues. The ends lost 1 base at V and 3 bases at J; junction bases unmatched: 5. The CDR3 coding sequence is TGTGCCAGCAGTGAATCAGGACTAGCGGGGCCAACAGATACGCAGTATTTT. The encoded protein is CASSESGLAGPTDTQYF.

The genes are TRBV19 and TRBJ1-1; D is possibly TRBD1 (5 bases). In germline, CDR1 is LNHDA, CDR2 SQIVND (reference sequence). V shed 3 bases and J shed 2 bases, with 22 bases lying between them. This CDR3 spans 18 amino acids. The CDR3, as DNA: TGTGCCAGTAGTATCTTCCCCCTACACCTGGGGCTTAACACTGAAGCTTTCTTT. This codes for CASSIFPLHLGLNTEAFF.

This clone was seen more than once but under ten times. The chain employs TRBV10-3 and TRBJ1-2; D gene ambiguous. Per germline, CDR1 ENHRY and CDR2 SYGVKD. Trimming removed 2 bases at V and 1 base at J, with 8 bases between. The CDR3 has 14 residues. The CDR3 spells CAISERSSNYGYTF. The CDR3 DNA sequence: TGTGCCATCAGTGAGCGTAGCAGTAACTATGGCTACACCTTC.

The V gene is TRBV3-1 (or the pseudogene TRBV3-2), the J gene TRBJ1-2; D not certain. The V gene lost 4 bases and the J gene lost 9 bases, with 18 bases spanning the gap. The CDR3 sequence is 14 residues long. The germline V gene has CDR1 LGHDT and CDR2 YNNKEL (reference sequence). CDR3 sequence: CASSPRGWVVRYTF. The CDR3 nucleotides are TGTGCCAGCAGCCCCCGAGGGTGGGTGGTTCGCTACACCTTC.

J is TRBJ2-1 and V is TRBV7-2; TRBD2 matches 9 bases. The V gene's germline CDR1 is SGHTA and CDR2 FQGNSA. The V and J ends lost 2 bases and 8 bases, in that order; junction bases with no gene match: 7. CDR3 size: 15 residues. DNA for the CDR3: TGTGCCAGCAGCTTAAGGCGGGGGGGCCCTCATGAGCAGTTCTTC. This codes for CASSLRRGGPHEQFF.

This chain connects TRBV30 to TRBJ1-5; TRBD1 matches 10 bases. The germline gives CDR1 GTSNPN, CDR2 SVGIG (reference sequence). After removal of 4 bases from V and 5 bases from J, the junction contained 8 bases not matched to a gene. The CDR3 contains 15 residues. CDR3 sequence (DNA): TGTGCCTGGACTCCCAGGACAGGGGGATATCAGCCCCAGCATTTT. The encoded protein is CAWTPRTGGYQPQHF. The variable domain in full, completed from reference TRBV30 and TRBJ1-5, reads SQTIHQWPATLVQPVGSPLSLECTVEGTSNPNLYWYRQAAGRGLQLLFYSVGIGQISSEVPQNLSASRPQDRQFILSSKKLLLSDSGFYLCAWTPRTGGYQPQHFGDGTRLSIL.

The chain has TRBV18 and TRBJ2-4; D may be TRBD1 (5 bases). This CDR3 is 16 amino acids long. Germline CDR1 KGHSH, CDR2 LQKENI. Trimming stripped 7 bases from V and 0 bases from J, with 16 bases between. The CDR3 is CASFPAEDRAKNIQYF. In DNA, the CDR3 is TGTGCCAGCTTCCCCGCGGAAGACAGAGCCAAAAACATTCAGTACTTC.

The V gene is TRBV29-1, the J gene TRBJ1-4; 7 bases agree with TRBD1. The ends lost 7 bases at V and 1 base at J; junction bases unmatched: 9. Germline CDR1 is SQVTM and CDR2 is ANQGSEA. The CDR3 is 15 amino acids. CDR3 nucleotides: TGCAGCGCGCGGGACAGTGCCCTAACTAATGAAAAACTGTTTTTT. Translation gives CSARDSALTNEKLFF.

The J gene is TRBJ2-1, the V gene TRBV7-8; the D is unclear. This CDR3 has 15 residues. Trimming cost V 1 base and J 1 base, with 8 bases left between them. The germline V gene encodes CDR1 SGHVS and CDR2 FQNEAQ. CDR3 nucleotides: TGTGCCAGCAGCTTAGTGTGGCTTTCCTACAATGAGCAGTTCTTC. It yields the protein CASSLVWLSYNEQFF.

The chain is built from TRBV7-2 and TRBJ2-2; TRBD1 matches 7 bases. The CDR3 consists of 15 residues. With V trimmed by 5 bases and J by 4 bases, 7 bases remained unmatched. The germline CDR1 and CDR2 sequences are SGHTA and FQGNSA. The CDR3 region has the DNA TGTGCCAGCAGCGCCCTACCAGGGGGCACCGGGGAGCTGTTTTTT. Encoded protein: CASSALPGGTGELFF.

This clone occurred once. The rearrangement uses TRBV7-9 and TRBJ1-1; no firm D call. CDR1 and CDR2 (germline): SEHNR, FQNEAQ (reference sequence). The germline V and J ends were trimmed by 2 bases and 0 bases, with 22 bases remaining between them. The CDR3 is made up of 19 amino acids. The CDR3 region is CASSLLRIALKPMNTEAFF. The CDR3 DNA follows: TGTGCCAGCAGCTTATTGCGAATCGCCCTTAAACCAATGAACACTGAAGCTTTCTTT.

V usage is TRBV18 and J usage is TRBJ1-4; 9 nucleotides agree with TRBD1. V was pared by 3 bases and J by 7 bases, with 15 bases of the junction left unmatched. The germline V gene has CDR1 KGHSH and CDR2 LQKENI. CDR3 length: 18 amino acids. This chain's CDR3 is CASSPLPPPGQGSEKLFF. The CDR3 DNA follows: TGTGCCAGCTCACCTCTTCCCCCCCCCGGACAGGGGAGTGAAAAACTGTTTTTT.

The J gene is TRBJ2-7, the V gene TRBV24-1, with D perhaps matching TRBD2 (5 bases). The CDR3 covers 15 residues. Trimming removed 3 bases at V and 4 bases at J, with 15 bases between. The germline V gene encodes CDR1 KGHDR and CDR2 SFDVKD. In DNA form, the CDR3 reads TGTGCCACCAGTGATCTGTCAGGAGGTGGGTACGAGCAGTACTTC. Protein sequence: CATSDLSGGGYEQYF.

V gene TRBV3-1 (or the pseudogene TRBV3-2) combines with J gene TRBJ1-3; D ambiguous. The CDR3 length is 16 residues. The V gene's germline CDR1 is LGHDT and CDR2 YNNKEL (reference sequence). Deletions cut 8 bases from V and 1 base from J, with 18 bases between. As DNA, the CDR3 is TGTGCCAGCGGTAACCCTATGACTTCGTCTGGAAACACCATATATTTT. It encodes CASGNPMTSSGNTIYF.

V gene TRBV14 combines with J gene TRBJ1-3; 9 nucleotides match TRBD1. The J segment lost 0 bases and the V segment lost 6 bases, leaving 6 bases of the junction unmatched. In germline, CDR1 is SGHDN, CDR2 FVKESK. The CDR3 consists of 16 residues. The CDR3 here is CASRTGGYPSGNTIYF. CDR3 DNA: TGTGCCAGCAGAACAGGGGGCTATCCCTCTGGAAACACCATATATTTT.

This clone was counted once. The chain recombines TRBV9 with TRBJ2-5; 11 nucleotides align to TRBD2. The CDR3 runs 19 residues. The V gene's germline CDR1 is SGDLS and CDR2 YYNGEE. Losses at the gene ends were 4 bases for V and 2 bases for J; bases not matched to a gene: 16. The CDR3 region has the DNA TGTGCCAGCAGCCCCGTTGGGCTAGCGGGGGGCGTTCTACAAGAGACCCAGTACTTC. Residues: CASSPVGLAGGVLQETQYF. Full variable domain (remainder filled in from reference TRBV9 and TRBJ2-5): DSGVTQTPKHLITATGQRVTLRCSPRSGDLSVYWYQQSLDQGLQFLIQYYNGEERAKGNILERFSAQQFPDLHSELNLSSLELGDSALYFCASSPVGLAGGVLQETQYFGPGTRLLVL.

The rearrangement links TRBV9 to TRBJ2-5; D possibly corresponds to TRBD1 (5 bases). The CDR3 sequence is 12 residues long. The V gene's germline CDR1 is SGDLS and CDR2 YYNGEE. V was clipped by 2 bases and J by 5 bases, with 7 bases between them. Written as DNA, the CDR3 is TGTGCCAGCAGCGTGCAGGGTGAGACCCAGTACTTC. This sequence encodes CASSVQGETQYF.

The sample holds one count of this clone. The rearrangement links TRBV5-4 to TRBJ1-1; D ambiguous. Germline V lookup: CDR1 SGHNT, CDR2 YYREEE (reference sequence). The CDR3 consists of 15 residues. Trimming left V 3 bases short and J 2 bases short, with 14 bases between. In DNA form, the CDR3 reads TGTGCCAGCAGCTATAAACGGGCGGGAAACACTGAAGCTTTCTTT. It yields the protein CASSYKRAGNTEAFF.

V and J are TRBV19 and TRBJ1-5; 7 bases fit TRBD1. Losses at the gene ends were 7 bases for V and 1 base for J; bases not matched to a gene: 7. Germline CDR1 LNHDA, CDR2 SQIVND (reference sequence). The CDR3 extends over 15 amino acids. CDR3 coding DNA: TGTGCCAGTACCCGGGGACAGAGGAGCAATCAGCCCCAGCATTTT. Protein: CASTRGQRSNQPQHF. The full variable domain, in which reference TRBV19 and TRBJ1-5 provide the parts outside the CDR3, is DGGITQSPKYLFRKEGQNVTLSCEQNLNHDAMYWYRQDPGQGLRLIYYSQIVNDFQKGDIAEGYSVSREKKESFPLTVTSAQKNPTAFYLCASTRGQRSNQPQHFGDGTRLSIL.

The chain uses TRBV6-2 or TRBV6-3 and TRBJ2-1, with 7 bases fitting TRBD1. V was pared by 4 bases and J by 10 bases, with 4 bases of the junction left unmatched. CDR3 length equals 12 residues. Looked up from germline, CDR1 is MNHEY and CDR2 is SVGEGT. The CDR3 coding sequence is TGTGCCAGCAGTTCCCCGGGACAGGAGCAGTTCTTC. Its protein is CASSSPGQEQFF.

The J gene is TRBJ2-5, the V gene TRBV7-3, with 7 bases that match TRBD2. Germline values: CDR1 SGHTA, CDR2 FQGTGA. This CDR3 spans 13 amino acids. The ends lost 2 bases at V and 5 bases at J; junction bases unmatched: 2. The DNA of the CDR3 is TGTGCCAGCAGCTTAGGGAGGGGTGAGACCCAGTACTTC. This encodes CASSLGRGETQYF.

This clone appeared once. The chain links TRBV28 to TRBJ2-1; D is perhaps TRBD1 (5 bases). The CDR3 is 13 residues long. CDR1 is MDHEN, CDR2 SYDVKM, per germline. The ends were cut back, 6 bases at V and 1 base at J, with 7 bases in the middle. As DNA, the CDR3 is TGTGCCAGCAGGGGGCGGTCCTACAATGAGCAGTTCTTC. Residues: CASRGRSYNEQFF.

The gene calls are TRBV9 and TRBJ1-3; 9 bases map to TRBD1. This CDR3 is built from 13 residues. Trimming took 4 bases from V and 15 from J; bases not matched to a gene: 11. Germline loops: CDR1 SGDLS, CDR2 YYNGEE. Here the CDR3 reads CASSTRTGEEEYF. DNA for the CDR3: TGTGCCAGCAGCACCCGGACAGGGGAGGAAGAATATTTT.